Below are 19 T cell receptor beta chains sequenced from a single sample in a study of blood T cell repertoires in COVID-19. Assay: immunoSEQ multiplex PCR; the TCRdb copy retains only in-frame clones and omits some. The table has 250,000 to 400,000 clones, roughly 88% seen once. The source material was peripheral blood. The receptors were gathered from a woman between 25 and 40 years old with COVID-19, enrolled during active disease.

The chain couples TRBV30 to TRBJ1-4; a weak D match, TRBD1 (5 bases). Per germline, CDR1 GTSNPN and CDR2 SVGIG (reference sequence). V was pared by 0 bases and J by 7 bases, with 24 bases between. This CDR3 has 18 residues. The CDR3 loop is CAWSVELYAGLDSEKLFF. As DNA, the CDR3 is TGTGCCTGGAGTGTTGAACTGTACGCGGGGCTGGATAGTGAAAAACTGTTTTTT. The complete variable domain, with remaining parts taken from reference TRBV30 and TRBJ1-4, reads SQTIHQWPATLVQPVGSPLSLECTVEGTSNPNLYWYRQAAGRGLQLLFYSVGIGQISSEVPQNLSASRPQDRQFILSSKKLLLSDSGFYLCAWSVELYAGLDSEKLFFGSGTQLSVL.

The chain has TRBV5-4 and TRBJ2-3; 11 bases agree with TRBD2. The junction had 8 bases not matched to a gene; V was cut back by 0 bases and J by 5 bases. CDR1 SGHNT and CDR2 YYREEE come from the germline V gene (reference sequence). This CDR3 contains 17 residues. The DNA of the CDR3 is TGTGCCAGCAGCTTGGCCAACCTAGCGGGAGGTCGAGATACGCAGTATTTT. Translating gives CASSLANLAGGRDTQYF.

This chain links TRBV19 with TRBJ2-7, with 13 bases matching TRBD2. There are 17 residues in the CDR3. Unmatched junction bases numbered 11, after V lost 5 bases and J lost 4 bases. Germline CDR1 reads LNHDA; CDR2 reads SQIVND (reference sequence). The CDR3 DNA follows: TGTGCCAGTAGTCCCCCGGGACTAGCGGGAATAAGGTACGAGCAGTACTTC. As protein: CASSPPGLAGIRYEQYF.

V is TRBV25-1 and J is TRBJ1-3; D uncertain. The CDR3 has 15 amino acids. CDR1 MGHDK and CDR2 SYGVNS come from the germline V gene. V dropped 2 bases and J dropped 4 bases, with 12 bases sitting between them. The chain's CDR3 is CASSERRPIGNTIYF. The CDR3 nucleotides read TGTGCCAGCAGTGAACGCAGGCCGATCGGAAACACCATATATTTT.

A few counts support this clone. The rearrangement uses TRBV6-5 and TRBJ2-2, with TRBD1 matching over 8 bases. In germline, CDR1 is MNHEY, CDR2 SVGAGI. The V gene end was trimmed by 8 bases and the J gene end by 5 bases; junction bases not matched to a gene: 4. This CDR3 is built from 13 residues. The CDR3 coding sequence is TGTGCCAGCCCCGACAGGGGAACCGGGGAGCTGTTTTTT. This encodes CASPDRGTGELFF.

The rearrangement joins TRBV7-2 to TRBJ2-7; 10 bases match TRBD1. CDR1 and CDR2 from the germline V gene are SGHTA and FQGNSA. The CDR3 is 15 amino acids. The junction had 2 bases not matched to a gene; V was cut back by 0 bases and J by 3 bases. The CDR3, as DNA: TGTGCCAGCAGCTTAGCCGGGACAGGGGACTACGAGCAGTACTTC. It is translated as CASSLAGTGDYEQYF.

CDR3 DNA: TGTGCCAGTAGTATACCCCTAGCGGGAGTACACTCCGGGGAGCTGTTTTTT. Translated: CASSIPLAGVHSGELFF. This sequence joins TRBV19 and TRBJ2-2; 10 bases agree with TRBD2. The V gene's germline CDR1 is LNHDA and CDR2 SQIVND (reference sequence). The CDR3 covers 17 residues. The ends lost 2 bases at V and 6 bases at J; junction bases unmatched: 9.

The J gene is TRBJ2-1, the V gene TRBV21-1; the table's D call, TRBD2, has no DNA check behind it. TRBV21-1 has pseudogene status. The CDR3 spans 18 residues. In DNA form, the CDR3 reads TGTGCCAGCAGCAAATGGCCGGGAGGAGTACGGGGTCCCCATGAGCAGTTCTTC. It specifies CASSKWPGGVRGPHEQFF.

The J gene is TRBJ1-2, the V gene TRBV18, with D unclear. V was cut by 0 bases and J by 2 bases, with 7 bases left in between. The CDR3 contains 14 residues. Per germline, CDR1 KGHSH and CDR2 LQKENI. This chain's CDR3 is CASSPPVVNYGYTF. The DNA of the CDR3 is TGTGCCAGCTCACCACCGGTAGTAAACTATGGCTACACCTTC.

The CDR3 DNA follows: TGTGCCAGCTCACCATCGGTCGGACAGGGGTTGGAAGGCTACACCTTC. Protein: CASSPSVGQGLEGYTF. The chain carries TRBV18 and TRBJ1-2; TRBD1 matches at 9 bases. V gave up 2 bases and J gave up 8 bases; unmatched junction bases: 12. Germline V CDR1 and CDR2: KGHSH, LQKENI. The CDR3 is made up of 16 amino acids.

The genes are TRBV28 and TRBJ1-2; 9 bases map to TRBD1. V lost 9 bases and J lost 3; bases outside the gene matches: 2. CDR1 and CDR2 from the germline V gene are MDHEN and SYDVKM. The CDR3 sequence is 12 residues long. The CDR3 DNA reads TGTGCCAGTAGACAGGGGGACTATGGCTACACCTTC. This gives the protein CASRQGDYGYTF.

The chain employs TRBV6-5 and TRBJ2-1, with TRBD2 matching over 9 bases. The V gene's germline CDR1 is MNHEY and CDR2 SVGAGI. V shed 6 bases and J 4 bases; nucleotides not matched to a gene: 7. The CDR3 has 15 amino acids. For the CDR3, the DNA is TGTGCCAGCAGATCCGGGACTAGCATATACAATGAGCAGTTCTTC. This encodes CASRSGTSIYNEQFF.

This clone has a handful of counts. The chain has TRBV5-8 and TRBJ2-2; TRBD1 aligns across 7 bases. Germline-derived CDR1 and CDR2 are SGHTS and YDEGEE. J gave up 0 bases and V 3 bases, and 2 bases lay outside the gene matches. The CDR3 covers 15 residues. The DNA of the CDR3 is TGTGCCAGCAGCTACAGGGGAACGAACACCGGGGAGCTGTTTTTT. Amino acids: CASSYRGTNTGELFF.

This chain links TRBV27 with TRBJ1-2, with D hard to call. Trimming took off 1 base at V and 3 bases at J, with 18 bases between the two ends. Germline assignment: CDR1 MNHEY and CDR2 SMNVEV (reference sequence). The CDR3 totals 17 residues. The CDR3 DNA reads TGTGCCAGCAGTTTATGGGCCAGTAAGAGGGCTGACTATGGCTACACCTTC. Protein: CASSLWASKRADYGYTF.

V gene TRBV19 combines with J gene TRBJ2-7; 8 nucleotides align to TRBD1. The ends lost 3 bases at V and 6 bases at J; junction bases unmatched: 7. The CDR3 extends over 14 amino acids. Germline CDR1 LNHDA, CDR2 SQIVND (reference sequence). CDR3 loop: CASSITGQVGEQYF. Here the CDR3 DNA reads TGTGCCAGTAGTATTACGGGACAGGTGGGCGAGCAGTACTTC.

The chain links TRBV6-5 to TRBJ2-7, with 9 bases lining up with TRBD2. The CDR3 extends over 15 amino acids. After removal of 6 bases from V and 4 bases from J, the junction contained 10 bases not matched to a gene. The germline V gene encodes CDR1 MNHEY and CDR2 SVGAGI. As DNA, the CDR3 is TGTGCCAGCAGGTTGCAGCGGGAGGTAGGTTACGAGCAGTACTTC. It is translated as CASRLQREVGYEQYF.

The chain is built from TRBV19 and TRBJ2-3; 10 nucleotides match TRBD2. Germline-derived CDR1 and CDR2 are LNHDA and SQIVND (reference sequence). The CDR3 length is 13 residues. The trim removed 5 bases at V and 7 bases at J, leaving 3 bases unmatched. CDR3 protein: CASSGSGRYTQYF. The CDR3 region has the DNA TGTGCCAGTAGTGGTAGCGGGAGGTATACGCAGTATTTT. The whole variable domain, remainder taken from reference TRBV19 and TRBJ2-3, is DGGITQSPKYLFRKEGQNVTLSCEQNLNHDAMYWYRQDPGQGLRLIYYSQIVNDFQKGDIAEGYSVSREKKESFPLTVTSAQKNPTAFYLCASSGSGRYTQYFGPGTRLTVL.

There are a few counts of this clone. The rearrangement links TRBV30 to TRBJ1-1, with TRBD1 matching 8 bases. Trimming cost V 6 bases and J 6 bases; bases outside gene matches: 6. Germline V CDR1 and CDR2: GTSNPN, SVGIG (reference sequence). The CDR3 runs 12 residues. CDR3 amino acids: CACTQGGSEAFF. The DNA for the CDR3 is TGTGCCTGCACACAGGGGGGGTCTGAAGCTTTCTTT.

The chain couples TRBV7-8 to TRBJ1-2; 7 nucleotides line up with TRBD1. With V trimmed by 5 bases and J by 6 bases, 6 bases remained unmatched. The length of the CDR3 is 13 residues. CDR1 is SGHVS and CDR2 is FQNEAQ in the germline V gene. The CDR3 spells CASSRDSPDGYTF. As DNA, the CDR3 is TGTGCCAGCAGCCGGGACAGTCCGGATGGCTACACCTTC.